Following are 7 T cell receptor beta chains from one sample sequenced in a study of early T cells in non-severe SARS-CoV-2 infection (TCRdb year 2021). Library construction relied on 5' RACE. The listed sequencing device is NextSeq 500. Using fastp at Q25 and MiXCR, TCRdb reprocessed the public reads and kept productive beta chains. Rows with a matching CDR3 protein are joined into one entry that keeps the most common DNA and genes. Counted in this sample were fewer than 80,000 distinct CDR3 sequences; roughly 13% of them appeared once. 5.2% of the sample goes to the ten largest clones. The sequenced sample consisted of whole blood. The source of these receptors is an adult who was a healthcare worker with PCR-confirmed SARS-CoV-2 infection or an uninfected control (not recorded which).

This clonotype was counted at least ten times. The CDR3 loop is CASSATNSVNTEAFF. Here the CDR3 DNA reads TGTGCCAGCAGTGCAACGAACAGCGTGAACACTGAAGCTTTCTTT. The chain joins TRBV2 to TRBJ1-1; no firm D call. V lost 4 bases to trimming and J lost 0 bases, with 12 bases between them. Germline CDR1 reads SNHLY; CDR2 reads FYNNEI. The CDR3 is 15 residues long.

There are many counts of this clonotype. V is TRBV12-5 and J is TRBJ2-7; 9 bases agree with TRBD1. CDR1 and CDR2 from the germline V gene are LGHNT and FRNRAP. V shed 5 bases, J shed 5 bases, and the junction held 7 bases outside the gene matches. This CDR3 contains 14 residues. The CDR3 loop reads CASGTGTGQHEQYF. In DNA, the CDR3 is TGTGCTAGTGGTACCGGGACAGGGCAACACGAGCAGTACTTC.

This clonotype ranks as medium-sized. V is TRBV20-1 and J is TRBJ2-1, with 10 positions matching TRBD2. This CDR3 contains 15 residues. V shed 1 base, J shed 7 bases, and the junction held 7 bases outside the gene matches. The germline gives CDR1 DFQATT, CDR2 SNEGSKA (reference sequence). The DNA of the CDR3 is TGCAGTGCTAGAGGTCTAGCGGGAGATTCAAATGAGCAGTTCTTC. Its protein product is CSARGLAGDSNEQFF.

The CDR3 DNA is TGCAGCGTTGAAGGCTACAACTACGAGCAGTACTTC. Translation: CSVEGYNYEQYF. This chain connects TRBV29-1 to TRBJ2-7; D gene unclear. Between the trimmed V and J ends, which lost 1 base and 3 bases, there was a span of 7 bases. Germline assignment: CDR1 SQVTM and CDR2 ANQGSEA. This CDR3 is built from 12 residues.

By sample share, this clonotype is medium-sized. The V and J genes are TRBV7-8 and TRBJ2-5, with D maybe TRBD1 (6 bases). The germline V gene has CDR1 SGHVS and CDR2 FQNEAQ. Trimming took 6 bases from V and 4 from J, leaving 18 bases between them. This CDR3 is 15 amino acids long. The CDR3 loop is CASRRTQGPVETQYF. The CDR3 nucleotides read TGTGCCAGCAGACGAACGCAGGGGCCCGTAGAGACCCAGTACTTC.

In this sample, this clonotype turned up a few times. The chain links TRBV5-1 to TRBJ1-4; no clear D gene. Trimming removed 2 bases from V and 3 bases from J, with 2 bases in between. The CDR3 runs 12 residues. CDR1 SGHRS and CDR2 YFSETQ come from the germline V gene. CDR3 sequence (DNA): TGCGCCAGCAGCTTTTCTAATGAAAAACTGTTTTTT. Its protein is CASSFSNEKLFF.

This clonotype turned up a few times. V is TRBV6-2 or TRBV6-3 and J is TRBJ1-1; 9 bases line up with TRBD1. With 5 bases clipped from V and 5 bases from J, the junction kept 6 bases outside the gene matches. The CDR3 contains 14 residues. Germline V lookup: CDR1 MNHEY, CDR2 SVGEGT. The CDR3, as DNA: TGTGCCAGCAGTACGGGGGGGACAGGGACTGAAGCTTTCTTT. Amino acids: CASSTGGTGTEAFF.